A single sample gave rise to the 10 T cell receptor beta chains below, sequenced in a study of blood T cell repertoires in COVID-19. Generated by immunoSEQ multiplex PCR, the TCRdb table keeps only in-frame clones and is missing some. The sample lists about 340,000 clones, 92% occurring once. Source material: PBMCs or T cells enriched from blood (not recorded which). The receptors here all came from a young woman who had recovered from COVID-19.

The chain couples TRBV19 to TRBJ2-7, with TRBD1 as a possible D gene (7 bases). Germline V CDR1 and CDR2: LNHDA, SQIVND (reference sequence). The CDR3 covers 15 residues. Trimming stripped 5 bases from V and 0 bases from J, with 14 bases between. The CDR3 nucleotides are TGTGCCAGTAGTTACTCCAGGGGGGTCTCCTACGAGCAGTACTTC. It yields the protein CASSYSRGVSYEQYF.

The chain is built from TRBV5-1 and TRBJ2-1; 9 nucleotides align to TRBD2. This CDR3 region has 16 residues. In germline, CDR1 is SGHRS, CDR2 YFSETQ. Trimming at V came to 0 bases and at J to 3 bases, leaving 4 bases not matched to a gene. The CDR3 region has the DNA TGCGCCAGCAGCTTGGCTAGCGGGGACAACTACAATGAGCAGTTCTTC. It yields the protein CASSLASGDNYNEQFF.

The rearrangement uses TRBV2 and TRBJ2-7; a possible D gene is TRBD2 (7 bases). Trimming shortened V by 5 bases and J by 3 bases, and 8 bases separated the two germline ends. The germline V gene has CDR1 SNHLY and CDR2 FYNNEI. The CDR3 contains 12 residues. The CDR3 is CASSRGGYEQYF. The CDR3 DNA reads TGTGCCAGCAGTAGGGGGGGCTACGAGCAGTACTTC.

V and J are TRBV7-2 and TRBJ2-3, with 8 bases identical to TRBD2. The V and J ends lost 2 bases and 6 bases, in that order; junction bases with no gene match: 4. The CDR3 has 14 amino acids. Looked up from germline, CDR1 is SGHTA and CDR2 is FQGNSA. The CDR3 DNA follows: TGTGCCAGCAGCTTATTGAGCGGGAGTGATACGCAGTATTTT. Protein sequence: CASSLLSGSDTQYF.

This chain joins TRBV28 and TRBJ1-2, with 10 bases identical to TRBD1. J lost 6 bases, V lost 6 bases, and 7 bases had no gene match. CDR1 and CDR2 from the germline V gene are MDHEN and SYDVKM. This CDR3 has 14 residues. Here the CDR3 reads CASSRGGTGDGYTF. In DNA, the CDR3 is TGTGCCAGCAGCCGAGGGGGGACAGGGGATGGCTACACCTTC.

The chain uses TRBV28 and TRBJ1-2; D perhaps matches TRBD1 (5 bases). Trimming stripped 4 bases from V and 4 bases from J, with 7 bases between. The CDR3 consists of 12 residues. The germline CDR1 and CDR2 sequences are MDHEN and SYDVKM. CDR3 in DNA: TGTGCCAGCAGTTCCACAGGCTATGGCTACACCTTC. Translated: CASSSTGYGYTF.

The CDR3 coding sequence is TGTGCCAGTAGTAGGGCCTCCTATGGCTACACCTTC. Translating it yields CASSRASYGYTF. The J gene is TRBJ1-2, the V gene TRBV19; D is unclear. This CDR3 spans 12 amino acids. Germline loops: CDR1 LNHDA, CDR2 SQIVND (reference sequence). Trimming pared 4 bases from V and 4 bases from J, leaving 7 bases between.

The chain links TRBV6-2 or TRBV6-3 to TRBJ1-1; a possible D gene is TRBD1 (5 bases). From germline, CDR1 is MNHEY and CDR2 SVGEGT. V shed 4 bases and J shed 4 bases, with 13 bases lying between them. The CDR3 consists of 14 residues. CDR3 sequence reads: CASSSGVRRTEAFF. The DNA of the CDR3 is TGTGCCAGCAGTTCGGGGGTAAGACGCACTGAAGCTTTCTTT.

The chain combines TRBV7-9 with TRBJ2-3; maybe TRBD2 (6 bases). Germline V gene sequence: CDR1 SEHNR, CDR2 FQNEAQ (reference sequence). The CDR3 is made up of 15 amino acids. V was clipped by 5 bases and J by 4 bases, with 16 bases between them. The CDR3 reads CASSLREDTADTQYF. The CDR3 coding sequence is TGTGCCAGCAGCCTCAGGGAGGACACAGCAGATACGCAGTATTTT.

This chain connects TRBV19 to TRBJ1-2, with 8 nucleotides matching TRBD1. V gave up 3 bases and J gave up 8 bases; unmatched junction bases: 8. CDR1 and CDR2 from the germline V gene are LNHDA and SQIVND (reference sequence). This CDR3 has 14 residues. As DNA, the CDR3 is TGTGCCAGTAGTATCTTGGCAGGGGGCGCGGGCTACACCTTC. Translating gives CASSILAGGAGYTF.